This T cell receptor beta chain originates from a study of blood T cell repertoires in COVID-19 (dated by TCRdb to 2020 to 2022). About the full investigation: Samples covering the acute and convalescent phases of COVID-19 were provided by collaborators in the United States, Italy and Spain. The prospective study material was composed of cDNA or gDNA derived from T cells, B-cell-depleted T cells, or PBMCs. Subjects who had been exposed to COVID-19, were actively infected with it, or had recovered from it provided the deeply sampled blood TCRbeta repertoires that made up the dataset. A freely available public database, intended as a resource for researchers studying the immune response to SARS-CoV-2, is where the repertoires were released. The samples were drawn from two sources: the first 160 participants of the ongoing ImmuneRACE study, and over 1,000 subjects contributed by 6 global collaborators. A de-identified subject ID, COVID-19 status, age in years and sex were almost always included in the sample metadata. HLA class I and class II types, where available, came from metadata supplied by the sample provider rather than from assay-based typing. What the work shows at the level of the full study, not this receptor alone: How much clinical and demographic metadata was included differed by source and by participant, and the metadata was provided uncurated.

A remark on this clone: What this receptor recognizes is not known. Per-base qualities were not stored, and no clone one base away is much larger.

Each collaborating institution followed its own protocols to collect whole blood in K2EDTA tubes. Collaborator samples were shipped for TCRbeta analysis as frozen whole blood, isolated PBMCs, or DNA extracted from either sample type. TCRbeta CDR3 regions were amplified from genomic DNA using the immunoSEQ Assay, a bias-controlled multiplex PCR. On the authors' methods: Within the assay, amplification of reference gene primers was used to estimate how many nucleated cells each sample contained. To quantify the absolute abundance of each unique TCRbeta CDR3 rearrangement, sequence reads were collapsed and filtered. For each sample, productive Simpson clonality was calculated as the square root of Simpson's diversity index across productive rearrangements. TCRdb re-hosts the immuneACCESS table, in-frame sequences only. Its copies lack some clones; in the studies checked, an unresolved V gene accounts for under half of them, and the cause for the rest is not known. V and J calls and clone size come straight from that table; D and trimming were deduced from the DNA. This sample holds fewer than 30,000 clones; over 75% were observed only once. Together, the top ten hold about a quarter of the sample.

Including the terminal cysteine and phenylalanine, the CDR3 comprises 11 residues. CDR3 DNA is the only sequence kept; it has 33 bases, read in frame from the first base. From a lookup of the germline V gene (reference sequence), CDR1 and CDR2 are DFQATT and SNEGSKA. V and J lose 7 bases and 7 bases, and a span of 10 bases separates them. Sequenced input: peripheral blood. The chain couples TRBV20-1 to TRBJ2-2; TRBD2 is a possible D gene, resting on 5 matching bases. The clonotype was recovered from a human donor in a cohort sampled during active COVID-19. The DNA is as follows: TGCAGTGTTGAGACTATCGGGGAGCTGTTTTTT. It is translated as CSVETIGELFF.